This record concerns one T cell receptor (beta chain) sequence. These data come from a study of T cell changes during pregnancy in multiple sclerosis. From germline, CDR1 is LNHNV and CDR2 YYDKDF (reference sequence). The CDR3 length is 17 residues. V shed 7 bases and J 0 bases; nucleotides not matched to a gene: 10. Here immunoSEQ multiplex PCR was the method, and the copy in TCRdb shows in-frame clones only, minus some. This repertoire shows about 92,000 clones, approximately 92% found once; its top ten account for about 1.6%. The sample consisted of peripheral blood, taken in the first trimester of pregnancy. This TCR was recovered from a female donor with multiple sclerosis, enrolled in a pregnancy study. This sequence joins TRBV15 and TRBJ1-4; TRBD1 matches 8 bases. The CDR3 loop is CATIPGRGLATNEKLFF. The CDR3 nucleotides read TGTGCCACCATCCCAGGCAGGGGGCTAGCAACTAATGAAAAACTGTTTTTT.